The rows below give T cell receptor beta chains drawn from one sample of a study of metastatic and nonmetastatic thyroid tumors. With MiXCR, TCRdb reprocessed the PCR reads. The sample contains approximately 15,000 clones, 3.5% to 4.5% of which appear only once. Specimen: tumor tissue. These TCRs come from a female donor with papillary thyroid cancer or a benign thyroid nodule (not recorded which). Some clones in this sample may be carry-over from other donors' samples. Each CDR3 is given with its conserved first and last residue. Fields, in order: V gene, J gene, CDR3 protein.

TRBV7-7,TRBJ2-2,CASSLLAHDTGELFF
TRBV15,TRBJ1-1,CATSWPGQGKTEAFF
TRBV7-3,TRBJ2-1,CASSPGVYNEQFF
TRBV6-2/TRBV6-3,TRBJ2-3,CASSSRTGDSTDTQYF
TRBV6-1,TRBJ2-7,CASSGGDSLYEQYF
TRBV12-3/TRBV12-4,TRBJ2-7,CASSSNRVGYEQYF
TRBV6-1,TRBJ1-2,CASSETGVGGVGYTF
TRBV6-5,TRBJ1-1,CASSYSKGGGTEAFF
TRBV30,TRBJ1-6,CAWSRTGNSPLHF
TRBV5-8,TRBJ2-6,CASGARQGAAGANVLTF
TRBV5-6,TRBJ1-2,CASSLGQAGYYGYTF
TRBV28,TRBJ2-1,CASSTPPLEKFF
TRBV6-1,TRBJ1-1,CASSKTGDTEAFF
TRBV28,TRBJ2-2,CASSLIGGRPTWELFF
TRBV27,TRBJ1-2,CASSLNEDRGLWTF
TRBV24-1,TRBJ1-5,CATSESGEGNQPQHF
TRBV12-3/TRBV12-4,TRBJ2-1,CASSFVGLAGREQFF
TRBV6-2/TRBV6-3,TRBJ1-2,CASRSGQINYGYTF
TRBV27,TRBJ1-2,CASSRDGYYGYTF
TRBV6-1,TRBJ2-3,CASRLSGGARHPQYF
TRBV6-1,TRBJ2-7,CASTLSSGQGLYEQYF
TRBV20-1,TRBJ2-7,CSARAGTYEQYF
TRBV5-1,TRBJ2-2,CASWELFF
TRBV5-1,TRBJ1-3,CASSLVVAAVGDSGNTIYF
TRBV11-1,TRBJ1-3,CASSLGRSSGNTIYF
TRBV6-1,TRBJ2-7,CAIQIETGPYEQYF
TRBV12-3/TRBV12-4,TRBJ1-1,CASSLLGARMNTEAFF
TRBV5-1,TRBJ2-1,CASSFGTGGNEQFF
TRBV9,TRBJ1-2,CASSLGLGSNYGYTF
TRBV10-3,TRBJ2-7,CAISEPAGESYEQYF
TRBV12-3/TRBV12-4,TRBJ1-2,CASTAGPEEWEGSYGYTF
TRBV28,TRBJ2-5,CASSASLDRRQETQYF
TRBV10-3,TRBJ2-2,CAIRRLAGGGSTGELFF
TRBV6-1,TRBJ2-7,CASSLGASGPYEQYF
TRBV28,TRBJ2-7,CASSLAGVNYEQYF
TRBV12-3/TRBV12-4,TRBJ1-5,CASSFTAVDNQPQHF
TRBV6-8,TRBJ1-2,CASSYLDGNYGYTF
TRBV27,TRBJ2-2,CASSLWEGANTGELFF
TRBV6-2/TRBV6-3,TRBJ2-1,CASSLAGGSNEQFF
TRBV11-3,TRBJ2-5,CASSLEGETQYF
TRBV27,TRBJ1-2,CASRSQGSYTF
TRBV27,TRBJ2-1,CASSPTTYNEQFF
TRBV6-1,TRBJ1-3,CASSGYDRGLGNTIYF
TRBV15,TRBJ2-1,CANSRDPSGRRNEQFF
TRBV24-1,TRBJ2-7,CDTSDAAKSGEQYF
TRBV27,TRBJ2-3,CASSLSPPGFQTHTDTQYF
TRBV5-1,TRBJ1-3,CASSLAGQGNTIYF
TRBV6-1,TRBJ2-7,CASSYAGQSYEQYF
TRBV27,TRBJ2-3,CASSLSRPDTQYF
TRBV19,TRBJ2-1,CASSIGASGNNEQFF
TRBV28,TRBJ1-4,CASNLGRATNEKLFF
TRBV11-2,TRBJ2-5,CASSFDRAEETQYF
TRBV6-2/TRBV6-3,TRBJ2-1,CASSYRWSSGNEQFF
TRBV6-4,TRBJ2-2,CASGGQGDSGELFF